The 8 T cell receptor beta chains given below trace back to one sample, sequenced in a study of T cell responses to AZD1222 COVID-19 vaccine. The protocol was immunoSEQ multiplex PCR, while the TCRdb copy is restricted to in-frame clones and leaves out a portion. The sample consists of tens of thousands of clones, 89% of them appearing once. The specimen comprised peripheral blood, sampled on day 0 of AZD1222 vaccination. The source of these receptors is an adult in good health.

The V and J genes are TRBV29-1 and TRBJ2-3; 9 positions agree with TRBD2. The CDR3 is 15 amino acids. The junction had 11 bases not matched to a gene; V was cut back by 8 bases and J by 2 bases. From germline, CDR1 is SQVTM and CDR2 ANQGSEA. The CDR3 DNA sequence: TGCAGCTATAAGAGGGCGGGAGGGATCACAGATACGCAGTATTTT. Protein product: CSYKRAGGITDTQYF.

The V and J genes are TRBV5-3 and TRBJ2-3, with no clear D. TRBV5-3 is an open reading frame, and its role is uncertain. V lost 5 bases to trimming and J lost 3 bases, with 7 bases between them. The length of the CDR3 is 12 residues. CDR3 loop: CARRKRTDTQYF. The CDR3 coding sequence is TGTGCCAGAAGAAAAAGAACAGATACGCAGTATTTT.

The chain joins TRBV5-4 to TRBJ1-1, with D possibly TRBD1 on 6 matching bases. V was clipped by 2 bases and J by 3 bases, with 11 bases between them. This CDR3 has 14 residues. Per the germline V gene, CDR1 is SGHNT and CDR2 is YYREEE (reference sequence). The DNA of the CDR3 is TGTGCCAGCAGCTTTGGGGGCGCGGACACTGAAGCTTTCTTT. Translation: CASSFGGADTEAFF.

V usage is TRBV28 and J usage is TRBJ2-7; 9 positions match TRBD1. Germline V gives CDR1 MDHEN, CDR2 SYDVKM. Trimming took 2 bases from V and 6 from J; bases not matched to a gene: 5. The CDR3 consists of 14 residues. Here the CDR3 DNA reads TGTGCCAGCAGTTTAGGTGGGACAGGGATCGAGCAGTACTTC. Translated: CASSLGGTGIEQYF.

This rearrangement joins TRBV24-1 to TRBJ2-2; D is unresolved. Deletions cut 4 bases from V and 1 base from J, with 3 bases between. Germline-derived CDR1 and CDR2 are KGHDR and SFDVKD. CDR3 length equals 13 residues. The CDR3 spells CATSEGNTGELFF. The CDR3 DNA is TGTGCCACCAGTGAAGGGAACACCGGGGAGCTGTTTTTT.

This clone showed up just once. The CDR3 nucleotides are TGTGCCAGCAGTCAACGGGACGCGGGGTTCGAGCAGTACTTC. Protein product: CASSQRDAGFEQYF. The chain combines TRBV27 with TRBJ2-7; D possibly corresponds to TRBD2 (6 bases). The CDR3 is 14 residues long. CDR1 is MNHEY, CDR2 SMNVEV, per germline (reference sequence). With 5 bases removed from V and 6 bases from J, the gap between germline ends came to 17 bases.

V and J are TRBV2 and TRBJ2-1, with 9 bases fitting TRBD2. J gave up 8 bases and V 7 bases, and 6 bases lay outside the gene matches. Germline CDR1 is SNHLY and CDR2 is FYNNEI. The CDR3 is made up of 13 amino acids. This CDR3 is CASKAGGMDEQFF. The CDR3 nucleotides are TGTGCCAGCAAGGCGGGGGGGATGGATGAGCAGTTCTTC. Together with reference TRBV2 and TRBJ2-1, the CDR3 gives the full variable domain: EPEVTQTPSHQVTQMGQEVILRCVPISNHLYFYWYRQILGQKVEFLVSFYNNEISEKSEIFDDQFSVERPDGSNFTLKIRSTKLEDSAMYFCASKAGGMDEQFFGPGTRLTVL.

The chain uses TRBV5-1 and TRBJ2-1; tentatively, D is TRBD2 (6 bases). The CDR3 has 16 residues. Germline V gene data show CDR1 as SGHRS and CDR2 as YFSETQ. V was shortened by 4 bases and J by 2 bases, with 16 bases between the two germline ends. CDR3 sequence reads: CASSRTIQGAYNEQFF. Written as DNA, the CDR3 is TGCGCCAGCAGCAGGACTATACAAGGTGCCTACAATGAGCAGTTCTTC.